This passage covers 5 T cell receptor beta chains from one sample sequenced in a study of tumor-infiltrating lymphocytes in primary liver carcinoma (dated by TCRdb to 2015 to 2018). TRIzol reagent was used to extract blood RNA from unsorted whole blood, while the DNeasy Blood & Tissue kit provided the germline DNA. Sequencing was performed on an Illumina HiSeq 2500. TCRbeta-specific cDNA was reverse-transcribed from about 500 ng total RNA using a constant-region primer and ProtoScript II reverse transcriptase. The TCRbeta libraries were prepared through three rounds of nested multiplex PCR following a slightly modified ARM-PCR procedure. Each of the first two PCR rounds ran for around 10 cycles using multiplex TRBV1-TRBV30 forward primers together with a Cbeta reverse primer. Clones were called with MiXCR by TCRdb after fastp trimmed the public reads at Q25, and only in-frame beta chains were retained. CDR3 protein sequences are deduplicated, and each keeps its most common genes and DNA. The sample has just over 300,000 distinct CDR3 sequences on record, around 50% of them singletons. The ten largest account for over 15% of the sample.

Sequenced sample: peripheral blood. Source of these receptors: a woman under 40 with primary liver carcinoma and hepatitis B virus infection.

Concerning this clonotype itself: The junction and the germline gene differ at one end; a read error may be behind it. The chain employs TRBV6-1 and TRBJ2-1, with D unclear. Germline-derived CDR1 and CDR2 are MNHNS and SASEGT. The CDR3 has 14 residues. Here the CDR3 reads CASSMSIRRNEQFF. CDR3 bases: TGTGCCAGCAGTATGAGTATTCGTCGCAATGAGCAGTTCTTT.

This clonotype showed up many times. The chain is built from TRBV6-5 and TRBJ1-2; 9 bases are shared with TRBD1. This CDR3 contains 16 residues. Germline values: CDR1 MNHEY, CDR2 SVGAGI. V lost 6 bases, J lost 0 bases, and 8 bases stayed unmatched. CDR3 nucleotides: TGTGCCAGCAGCTCGGACAGGGGAACAGCTAACTATGGCTACACCTTC. Protein sequence: CASSSDRGTANYGYTF.

Concerning this clonotype: A read error may explain this, as a much larger clone is one base away. This chain uses TRBV12-5 with TRBJ2-1; maybe TRBD2 (5 bases). V was pared by 7 bases and J by 12 bases, with 19 bases between. The CDR3 is 13 residues long. Germline V CDR1 and CDR2: LGHNT, FRNRAP. DNA for the CDR3: TGTGCTAGTGCTCTGAGGGTCCCCGAAACGCAGTTCTTC. Amino acids: CASALRVPETQFF.

A word on this clonotype: A much larger clone differs from this one at a single base, so this may be a read error. This chain connects TRBV12-3 or TRBV12-4 to TRBJ2-2; D gene uncertain. This CDR3 comprises 12 residues. CDR3 nucleotides: TGTGCCAGCGGTTTCGAAGGTCGGGAGCTGTTTTTT. It encodes CASGFEGRELFF.

This clonotype was observed at least ten times. The CDR3 loop reads CASSLLQGNTIYF. The CDR3 DNA reads TGTGCCAGCAGTTTGCTACAGGGAAACACCATATATTTT. The chain uses TRBV12-3 or TRBV12-4 and TRBJ1-3; D not certain. The V and J ends lost 3 bases and 4 bases respectively, with 7 bases between them. This CDR3 is built from 13 residues.